The present TCR beta chain was sequenced within a study of blood T cells in healthy people across ages. Overall study findings and caveats: The long-lived group displayed more naive CD4+ cells, plus higher diversity, than the aged donors did. Nothing was known about donor CMV status, and this possibly confounded expanded clonotype changes.

V was cut by 3 bases and J by 5 bases, with 8 bases left in between. The CDR3 contains 13 residues. Germline CDR1 and CDR2: MNHEY and SMNVEV (reference sequence). Using a J-beta primer mix together with a sample-barcoded 5' primer, a second PCR was run for roughly 7 to 11 cycles. MiXCR, applied by TCRdb to the 5' RACE reads, yields one record per CDR3 protein. The sample includes about 670,000 distinct CDR3 sequences, around 50% seen only once; the top ten take roughly 14%. Those donating, healthy Caucasian individuals from Russia, were aged roughly 6 to 90. Every donor contributed approximately 10 milliliters of peripheral blood by blood draw. Concerning this clonotype itself: Its target is unknown.

The sequence was obtained from a woman of 80 years or more in good health. Material: blood. The chain joins TRBV27 to TRBJ2-1, with unresolved D. CDR3 sequence: CASSFLADNEQFF. DNA for the CDR3: TGTGCCAGCAGTTTTTTGGCGGACAATGAGCAGTTCTTC.